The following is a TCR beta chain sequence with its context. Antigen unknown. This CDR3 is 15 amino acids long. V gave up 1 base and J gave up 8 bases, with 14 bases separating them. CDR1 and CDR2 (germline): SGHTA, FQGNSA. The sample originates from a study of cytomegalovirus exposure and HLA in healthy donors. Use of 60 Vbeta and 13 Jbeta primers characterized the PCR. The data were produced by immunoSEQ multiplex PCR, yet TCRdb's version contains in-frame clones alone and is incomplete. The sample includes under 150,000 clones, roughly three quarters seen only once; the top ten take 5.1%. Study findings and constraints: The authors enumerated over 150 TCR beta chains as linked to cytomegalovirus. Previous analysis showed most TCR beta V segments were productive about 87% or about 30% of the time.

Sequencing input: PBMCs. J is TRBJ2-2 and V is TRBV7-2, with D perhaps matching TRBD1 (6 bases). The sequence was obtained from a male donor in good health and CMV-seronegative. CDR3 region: CASSLDRAGSGELFF. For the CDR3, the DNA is TGTGCCAGCAGCTTAGACAGGGCAGGGAGTGGGGAGCTGTTTTTT.